These T cell receptor beta chains were read from a single sample in a study of blood T cell repertoires in COVID-19. Libraries were prepared by immunoSEQ multiplex PCR; TCRdb keeps only in-frame clonotypes and omits some of them. The data contain 90,000 to 150,000 clones, 70% to 80% of them singletons. Sequenced: peripheral blood. The receptors were gathered from a man aged 45 to 65 with acute or convalescent COVID-19. CDR3s include the opening cysteine and the closing phenylalanine or tryptophan. A D gene is named only where the DNA matches it firmly. Only part of the rows carry a size: once, few, many, or a class if the clone is expanded.

j_gene	abundance	d_gene	v_gene	CDR3nt	CDR3aa
TRBJ2-3	NA	NA	TRBV5-8	TGTGCCAGCAGCTTGATCGAGTCTAGCACAGATACGCAGTATTTT	CASSLIESSTDTQYF
TRBJ1-1	NA	NA	TRBV5-1	TGCGCCAGCAGCAAACAGGAGAACACTGAAGCTTTCTTT	CASSKQENTEAFF
TRBJ2-3	NA	NA	TRBV27	TGTGCCAGCAGTTTCTCCGAAAGCGCCGGATATACGCAGTATTTT	CASSFSESAGYTQYF
TRBJ1-1	NA	TRBD1	TRBV27	TGTGCCAGCAGTTTGACGGCAGGGGGCAAGAACACTGAAGCTTTCTTT	CASSLTAGGKNTEAFF
TRBJ1-1	NA	NA	TRBV28	TGTGCCAGCAGTTTGGGACAGAACACTGAAGCTTTCTTT	CASSLGQNTEAFF
TRBJ1-4	few	TRBD1	TRBV2	TGTGCCAGCAGGGCACCGGGACAGCTTTCAACTAATGAAAAACTGTTTTTT	CASRAPGQLSTNEKLFF
TRBJ2-3	NA	TRBD2	TRBV3-1/TRBV3-2	TGTGCCAGCAGCCAAGATCGAGGGGCTAGCGGGGATCCAGATACGCAGTATTTT	CASSQDRGASGDPDTQYF
TRBJ2-6	NA	NA	TRBV5-1	TGCGCCAGCAGCCCCACAGGGAAAGCTGGGGCCAACGTCCTGACTTTC	CASSPTGKAGANVLTF
TRBJ1-1	NA	NA	TRBV25-1	TGTGCCAGCAGTCATCTGAACACTGAAGCTTTCTTT	CASSHLNTEAFF
TRBJ1-2	few	TRBD1	TRBV2	TGTGCCAGCAGGAGGGACAGGGATAACTATGGCTACACCTTC	CASRRDRDNYGYTF
TRBJ2-5	NA	TRBD1	TRBV6-6	TGTGCCAGCAGTTCCCCGGACAGGGGGTTCCAAGAGACCCAGTACTTC	CASSSPDRGFQETQYF
TRBJ2-3	NA	TRBD2	TRBV7-3	TGTGCCAGCAGCTTAGGGTTAGCGGGGAGTAGCACAGATACGCAGTATTTT	CASSLGLAGSSTDTQYF
TRBJ2-5	NA	TRBD2	TRBV7-3	TGTGCCAGCAGCTCTCCGGGACTAGCGGTTTCAGCTGTTAGGGAGACCCAGTACTTC	CASSSPGLAVSAVRETQYF
TRBJ1-2	once	NA	TRBV7-2	TGTGCCAGCAGCCCGGGCTATGGCTACACCTTC	CASSPGYGYTF
TRBJ2-3	once	TRBD1	TRBV5-6	TGTGCCAGCAGCTTGGGGGGGACAGGGGGCCGTACAGATACGCAGTATTTT	CASSLGGTGGRTDTQYF
TRBJ2-1	NA	TRBD2	TRBV7-7	TGTGCCAGCAGCTTAGCAGCGGGGAACTACAATGAGCAGTTCTTC	CASSLAAGNYNEQFF
TRBJ1-1	NA	NA	TRBV3-1/TRBV3-2	TGTGCCAGCAGCCAAGAAGGGGGTGGTGAAGCTTTCTTT	CASSQEGGGEAFF
TRBJ2-7	NA	TRBD1	TRBV11-2	TGTGCCAGCAGGGACCCTTGGACAGGGGTTAGATACGAGCAGTACTTC	CASRDPWTGVRYEQYF
TRBJ1-1	NA	NA	TRBV10-1	TGCGCCAGCTATGGATCCGCAGGTGAAGCTTTCTTT	CASYGSAGEAFF
TRBJ2-5	NA	TRBD1	TRBV5-1	TGCGCCAGCAGCTTGGAAGGGACAGAAGAGACCCAGTACTTC	CASSLEGTEETQYF
TRBJ1-1	NA	NA	TRBV2	TGTGCCAGCAGAGGTCCCTTCGGGGGAGACACTGAAGCTTTCTTT	CASRGPFGGDTEAFF
TRBJ2-1	NA	TRBD2	TRBV6-1	TGTGCCAGCAGTGTGGCGGGGGGTCGCTCCTACAATGAGCAGTTCTTC	CASSVAGGRSYNEQFF
TRBJ2-7	NA	TRBD1	TRBV9	TGTGCCAGCAGCACCCTTGGGACAGGGGAAAAGTACTTC	CASSTLGTGEKYF
TRBJ1-3	NA	TRBD1	TRBV2	TGTGCCAGCAGTGTCGACAGGGCTTTGGGAAACACCATATATTTT	CASSVDRALGNTIYF
TRBJ2-1	NA	NA	TRBV30	TGTGCCGGACAACAGGCGGTCGCCTACAATGAGCAGTTCTTC	CAGQQAVAYNEQFF
TRBJ2-7	NA	NA	TRBV5-8	TGTGCCAGCAGCCGGCGGGACGGTGGGTTTTTCGAGCAGTACTTC	CASSRRDGGFFEQYF
TRBJ2-5	NA	TRBD1	TRBV23-1	TGCGCCAGCAGTCATGGGAATCGACGACAGGGCTTGGTCCAAGAGACCCAGTACTTC	CASSHGNRRQGLVQETQYF
TRBJ1-2	NA	TRBD1	TRBV6-1	TGTGCCAGCAGACCGGGACAGGGTGGCGGTGGCTACACCTTC	CASRPGQGGGGYTF
TRBJ2-2	NA	NA	TRBV28	TGTGCCAGCAGTTTAGGTGGCCTCGGGGACGGGGAGCTGTTTTTT	CASSLGGLGDGELFF
TRBJ1-5	NA	TRBD1	TRBV19	TGTGCCAGTAGTGCACAGACAGGGGATCAGCCCCAGCATTTT	CASSAQTGDQPQHF
TRBJ2-7	NA	NA	TRBV9	TGTGCCAGCAGCTCTTTTGTGGGGGGCTACGAGCAGTACTTC	CASSSFVGGYEQYF
TRBJ1-3	NA	NA	TRBV19	TGTGCCAGTACCTTACAGGGCTTCTCTGGAAACACCATATATTTT	CASTLQGFSGNTIYF
TRBJ2-7	NA	TRBD1	TRBV4-1	TGCGCCAGCAGCCGAGGGACAGGGCAGCACGAGCAGTACTTC	CASSRGTGQHEQYF
TRBJ1-2	NA	TRBD1	TRBV3-1/TRBV3-2	TGTGCCAGCAGTCCGCGGACAGGTGGGACATTAGCTGGCTACACCTTC	CASSPRTGGTLAGYTF
TRBJ2-2	NA	TRBD2	TRBV13	TGTGCCAGCAGCTCAGGGGGACTAGCGGGACCCGGGGAGCTGTTTTTT	CASSSGGLAGPGELFF
TRBJ1-2	NA	TRBD1	TRBV30	TGTGCCTTCTTAGGCCGACAGGGTTATGGCTACACCTTC	CAFLGRQGYGYTF
TRBJ1-6	NA	TRBD1	TRBV6-5	TGTGCCAGCAACCGGGACAGACCAAATTCACCCCTCCACTTT	CASNRDRPNSPLHF